One and the same sample provided the 25 T cell receptor beta chains below, sequenced in a study of CD8+CD57+ T cells in acquired aplastic anemia (dated by TCRdb to between 2018 and 2020). The patients picked for sequencing were ones in whom flow cytometry had shown an expansion of CD8+CD57+ cells. The reads were generated on an Illumina HiSeq 2000. Profiling of TCR beta VDJ combinations and CDR3 sequences used genomic DNA as the template. TCRdb reprocessing: public reads trimmed at Q25 with fastp, clones called with MiXCR, in-frame beta chains kept. Every distinct CDR3 protein forms one entry, paired with its most common genes and DNA. The sample data list around 500,000 distinct CDR3 sequences, and around 30% of these were observed just once. Together, the top ten hold nearly 0.85% of the sample. What was sequenced was sorted CD4+, CD8+, or CD8+CD57+ T cells (not recorded which) from PBMCs. These receptor sequences come from a human donor with aplastic anemia.

On this clonotype itself: One base away lies a much larger clone, so this may be a sequencing read error. The V and J genes are TRBV7-6 and TRBJ2-7; D possibly corresponds to TRBD2 (5 bases). The CDR3 runs 14 residues. Germline assignment: CDR1 SGHVS and CDR2 FNYEAQ. V lost 1 base, J lost 4 bases, and 11 bases lay in between. CDR3 DNA: TGTGCCAGCAGCTTAGAAGGACTCGAATACGAGCAGTACTTC. Its translation is CASSLEGLEYEQYF.

The chain employs TRBV12-3 or TRBV12-4 and TRBJ2-7; D is perhaps TRBD1 (6 bases). The CDR3 totals 14 residues. V was pared by 4 bases and J by 2 bases, with 12 bases between. The CDR3 DNA sequence: TGTGCCAGCAGTTACAGGGAGTTCCCCTACGAGCAGTACTTC. Protein product: CASSYREFPYEQYF.

The sample holds a few counts of this clonotype. V and J are TRBV12-3 or TRBV12-4 and TRBJ2-7, with D perhaps TRBD1 (5 bases). The CDR3 consists of 12 residues. V lost 6 bases and J 4 bases, leaving 10 bases between the germline ends. The CDR3 DNA is TGTGCCAGCAGCAACAACAGGTACGAGCAGTACTTC. As protein: CASSNNRYEQYF.

The chain carries TRBV3-1 and TRBJ1-2; no reliable D call. The CDR3 length is 16 residues. The ends were cut back, 1 base at V and 7 bases at J, with 19 bases in the middle. The V gene's germline CDR1 is LGHDT and CDR2 YNNKEL (reference sequence). CDR3 nucleotides: TGTGCCAGCAGCCAAGGCCGAGGTGCGTGGGTCGGTGGCTACACCTTC. This sequence encodes CASSQGRGAWVGGYTF.

This clonotype was counted many times. The chain is built from TRBV12-3 or TRBV12-4 and TRBJ1-6; D gene ambiguous. This CDR3 has 14 amino acids. Trimming removed 3 bases at V and 7 bases at J, with 10 bases between. CDR3 coding DNA: TGTGCCAGCAGTTTGAGTGTTGCGAATTCACCCCTCCACTTT. Translating it yields CASSLSVANSPLHF.

The sample holds many counts of this clonotype. A junction boundary mismatches the germline segment, possibly from a read error. The V call is TRBV5-1, the J call TRBJ2-5; D remains unclear. The CDR3 contains 12 residues. CDR1 is SGHRS and CDR2 is YFSETQ in the germline V gene. The CDR3 here is CASSSPQETQYF. CDR3 bases: TGTGCCAGTAGTAGCCCCCAAGAGACCCAGTACTTC.

This chain links TRBV25-1 with TRBJ1-6; no clear D. Germline V gives CDR1 MGHDK, CDR2 SYGVNS. The CDR3 runs to 20 residues. V gave up 6 bases and J gave up 0 bases, with 24 bases separating them. DNA of the CDR3: TGTGCCAGCAGCTTACTTGATGGTACAGATGTTTGCTCCTATAATTCACCCCTCCACTTT. Translating it yields CASSLLDGTDVCSYNSPLHF.

The chain links TRBV27 to TRBJ2-2, with a tentative D call TRBD1 (6 bases). Germline-derived CDR1 and CDR2 are MNHEY and SMNVEV (reference sequence). The CDR3 runs to 16 residues. V lost 3 bases and J 0 bases, leaving 11 bases between the germline ends. CDR3: CASSLWGQANTGELFF. DNA for the CDR3: TGTGCCAGCAGTTTGTGGGGGCAGGCGAACACCGGGGAGCTGTTTTTT.

This clonotype was seen at least ten times. The chain carries TRBV2 and TRBJ1-1; 8 bases line up with TRBD1. Germline trimming cut 8 bases from V and 5 bases from J; bases unmatched to any gene: 7. The CDR3 is 13 amino acids. Germline CDR1 is SNHLY and CDR2 is FYNNEI. The DNA for the CDR3 is TGTGCCAGCGAGACAGGGGTTAAGACTGAAGCTTTCTTT. Translated, it gives CASETGVKTEAFF.

This clonotype was counted a few times. The rearrangement links TRBV25-1 to TRBJ1-4; a weak D match, TRBD1 (6 bases). Germline V CDR1 and CDR2: MGHDK, SYGVNS. V gave up 2 bases and J gave up 10 bases, with 14 bases separating them. This CDR3 is built from 14 residues. CDR3 DNA sequence: TGTGCCAGCAGTGAAGATTCAGGGGCAGGAAAACTGTTTTTT. This codes for CASSEDSGAGKLFF.

DNA of the CDR3: TGTGCCAGCAGTGACGGACTAGCGGGTTACACAGATACGCAGTATTTT. The encoded protein is CASSDGLAGYTDTQYF. The chain combines TRBV25-1 with TRBJ2-3, with 11 bases matching TRBD2. CDR1 and CDR2 (germline): MGHDK, SYGVNS. This CDR3 region has 16 residues. The trim removed 3 bases at V and 2 bases at J, leaving 4 bases unmatched.

This clonotype was picked up many times. The chain combines TRBV19 with TRBJ1-5; 7 positions agree with TRBD1. This CDR3 has 15 residues. V shed 3 bases, J shed 3 bases, and the junction held 5 bases outside the gene matches. Per the germline V gene, CDR1 is LNHDA and CDR2 is SQIVND (reference sequence). CDR3 residues: CASSMAGGTNQPQHF. The CDR3 coding sequence is TGTGCCAGTAGTATGGCAGGGGGGACCAATCAGCCCCAGCATTTT.

The rearrangement joins TRBV7-3 to TRBJ2-1; TRBD2 is a possible D gene (5 bases). Germline V gene sequence: CDR1 SGHTA, CDR2 FQGTGA. The CDR3 length is 12 residues. The ends were cut back, 8 bases at V and 8 bases at J, with 13 bases in the middle. CDR3: CASGLAGDEQFF. CDR3 nucleotide sequence: TGTGCCAGCGGCCTAGCCGGAGATGAGCAGTTCTTC.

This clonotype has a single count. The rearrangement links TRBV25-1 to TRBJ1-1; 8 positions match TRBD1. V lost 3 bases and J lost 7; bases outside the gene matches: 1. The V gene's germline CDR1 is MGHDK and CDR2 SYGVNS. This CDR3 contains 12 residues. The CDR3 region is CASSEGTGEAFF. The CDR3, as DNA: TGTGCCAGCAGTGAGGGGACAGGTGAAGCTTTCTTT. Full variable domain (rest looked up from reference TRBV25-1 and TRBJ1-1): EADIYQTPRYLVIGTGKKITLECSQTMGHDKMYWYQQDPGMELHLIHYSYGVNSTEKGDLSSESTVSRIRTEHFPLTLESARPSHTSQYLCASSEGTGEAFFGQGTRLTVV.

This clonotype came up a few times. This sequence joins TRBV6-1 and TRBJ1-6, with unresolved D. CDR1 MNHNS and CDR2 SASEGT come from the germline V gene. The CDR3 loop spans 13 amino acids. The V gene lost 4 bases and the J gene lost 5 bases, with 6 bases spanning the gap. CDR3: CASSGSNNSPLHF. CDR3 bases: TGTGCCAGCAGTGGATCTAATAATTCACCCCTCCACTTT.

The chain couples TRBV20-1 to TRBJ2-7, with D tentatively TRBD1 (6 bases). Trimming removed 3 bases from V and 0 bases from J, with 15 bases in between. The CDR3 consists of 15 residues. CDR1 and CDR2 (germline): DFQATT, SNEGSKA (reference sequence). CDR3 residues: CSASRGGGSSYEQYF. The CDR3 coding sequence is TGCAGTGCTAGCCGAGGGGGTGGTAGCTCCTACGAGCAGTACTTC.

This chain links TRBV24-1 with TRBJ2-3; the match to TRBD1 covers 7 bases. Losses at the gene ends were 4 bases for V and 7 bases for J; bases not matched to a gene: 10. Germline V gene sequence: CDR1 KGHDR, CDR2 SFDVKD. This CDR3 comprises 15 residues. CDR3: CATSDTRQGGNTQYF. CDR3 DNA: TGTGCCACCAGTGACACCCGACAGGGTGGGAATACGCAGTATTTT.

The rearrangement uses TRBV25-1 and TRBJ1-4; the match to TRBD1 covers 7 bases. There are 14 residues in the CDR3. CDR1 is MGHDK, CDR2 SYGVNS, per germline. V gave up 6 bases and J gave up 6 bases; unmatched junction bases: 7. The CDR3 DNA sequence: TGTGCCAGCAGCTCTGGGACAGACTATGAAAAACTGTTTTTT. Its translation is CASSSGTDYEKLFF.

As for this clonotype: A read error may be the cause here, since a much bigger clone is one base away. The chain has TRBV19 and TRBJ1-4; unclear D gene. Germline-derived CDR1 and CDR2 are LNHDA and SQIVND (reference sequence). The CDR3 consists of 15 residues. The CDR3 loop reads CASRTHEATNEKLVF. DNA for the CDR3: TGTGCCAGTAGGACTCACGAGGCAACTAATGAAAAACTGGTTTTT.

This clonotype was counted at least ten times. The rearrangement joins TRBV7-2 to TRBJ2-7, with 10 positions matching TRBD2. V lost 0 bases, J lost 3 bases, and 2 bases stayed unmatched. There are 15 residues in the CDR3. The germline CDR1 and CDR2 sequences are SGHTA and FQGNSA. The CDR3 region is CASSLASGGLYEQYF. CDR3 in DNA: TGTGCCAGCAGCTTAGCTAGCGGGGGGCTCTACGAGCAGTACTTC.

For this clonotype: A much bigger clone sits one base away, suggesting this may be a read error. The rearrangement links TRBV7-2 to TRBJ1-6; 8 nucleotides align to TRBD1. Per the germline V gene, CDR1 is SGHTA and CDR2 is FQGNSA. Trimming at V came to 5 bases and at J to 5 bases, leaving 5 bases not matched to a gene. This CDR3 region has 15 residues. CDR3 DNA sequence: TGTGCCAGCAGCAGCAGGGGGCTTAATAATTCACCCCTCCACTTT. Amino acid sequence: CASSSRGLNNSPLHF.

The chain joins TRBV29-1 to TRBJ1-2, with a possible D match to TRBD1 (6 bases). The V gene lost 5 bases and the J gene lost 5 bases, with 21 bases spanning the gap. Per the germline V gene, CDR1 is SQVTM and CDR2 is ANQGSEA. This CDR3 region has 15 residues. Written as DNA, the CDR3 is TGCAGCGTTCATGAAGGAGGCAGGGGTAATTATGGCTACACCTTC. Protein sequence: CSVHEGGRGNYGYTF. Full variable domain (rest looked up from reference TRBV29-1 and TRBJ1-2): SAVISQKPSRDICQRGTSLTIQCQVDSQVTMMFWYRQQPGQSLTLIATANQGSEATYESGFVIDKFPISRPNLTFSTLTVSNMSPEDSSIYLCSVHEGGRGNYGYTFGSGTRLTVV.

J is TRBJ1-4 and V is TRBV4-1; D is unclear. The germline V and J ends were trimmed by 6 bases and 0 bases, with 14 bases remaining between them. The germline gives CDR1 MGHRA, CDR2 YSYEKL. The CDR3 is 16 amino acids. CDR3 in DNA: TGCGCCAGCAGTCCTCTGTTTATCCCAACTAATGAAAAACTGTTTTTT. Amino acid sequence: CASSPLFIPTNEKLFF.

This clonotype was counted ten times or more. The rearrangement uses TRBV20-1 and TRBJ1-3, with no clear D. Trimming shortened V by 6 bases and J by 8 bases, and 11 bases separated the two germline ends. CDR3 size: 11 residues. Germline CDR1 and CDR2: DFQATT and SNEGSKA (reference sequence). CDR3 nucleotide sequence: TGCAGTGCGGTACGGCGAGACACCATATATTTT. Amino acids: CSAVRRDTIYF.

This clonotype appeared many times. V gene TRBV7-9 combines with J gene TRBJ1-3; 8 nucleotides agree with TRBD1. The V segment lost 5 bases and the J segment 8 bases; nucleotides outside the gene matches: 5. Germline CDR1 SEHNR, CDR2 FQNEAQ (reference sequence). The CDR3 sequence is 13 residues long. DNA for the CDR3: TGTGCCAGCAGCGACACAGGGGGGTACACCATATATTTT. Translation gives CASSDTGGYTIYF.